Listed here are 6 T cell receptor beta chains from one sample, sequenced in a study of cytomegalovirus exposure and HLA in healthy donors. Primers included in the PCR were 60 Vbeta and 13 Jbeta primers. The data were produced by immunoSEQ multiplex PCR, yet TCRdb's version contains in-frame clones alone and is incomplete. Its listing shows about 130,000 clones. Sequencing used PBMCs. The source of these receptors is a man between 18 and 29 years old in good health and CMV-seronegative.

The chain is built from TRBV5-4 and TRBJ1-2; a possible D gene is TRBD1 (5 bases). CDR3 length: 14 residues. The germline V and J ends were trimmed by 0 bases and 8 bases, with 14 bases remaining between them. The germline V gene has CDR1 SGHNT and CDR2 YYREEE (reference sequence). CDR3 nucleotides: TGTGCCAGCAGCTTGGCCGCACAGGTTCTGGGCTACACCTTC. The encoded protein is CASSLAAQVLGYTF.

The chain links TRBV6-6 to TRBJ1-2; possible D gene TRBD1, 6 bases. V lost 7 bases to trimming and J lost 8 bases, with 20 bases between them. The CDR3 is made up of 14 amino acids. The germline gives CDR1 MNHNY, CDR2 SVGAGI (reference sequence). The CDR3: CASNRDGERGGYTF. CDR3 coding DNA: TGTGCCAGCAACAGGGACGGCGAAAGGGGAGGCTACACCTTC.

V gene TRBV5-4 combines with J gene TRBJ2-3; no clear D gene. V dropped 5 bases and J dropped 0 bases, with 7 bases sitting between them. The germline CDR1 and CDR2 sequences are SGHNT and YYREEE (reference sequence). The CDR3 sequence is 13 residues long. The DNA of the CDR3 is TGTGCCAGCAGGCCCCGGAGCACAGATACGCAGTATTTT. Translation: CASRPRSTDTQYF. The full variable domain, with the rest looked up from reference TRBV5-4 and TRBJ2-3, is ETGVTQSPTHLIKTRGQQVTLRCSSQSGHNTVSWYQQALGQGPQFIFQYYREEENGRGNFPPRFSGLQFPNYSSELNVNALELDDSALYLCASRPRSTDTQYFGPGTRLTVL.

This chain links TRBV4-1 with TRBJ1-2; TRBD1 agrees at 8 bases. J gave up 8 bases and V 3 bases, and 5 bases lay outside the gene matches. This CDR3 is 13 amino acids long. CDR1 and CDR2 from the germline V gene are MGHRA and YSYEKL. The CDR3 DNA is TGCGCCAGCAGCCACGGGACAGGAGAAGGCTACACCTTC. Protein sequence: CASSHGTGEGYTF.

The chain employs TRBV4-3 and TRBJ1-3, with D perhaps TRBD1 (5 bases). The germline V and J ends were trimmed by 6 bases and 3 bases, with 12 bases remaining between them. The germline V gene has CDR1 LGHNA and CDR2 YSLEER. This CDR3 has 14 residues. CDR3 sequence: CASSRQGGGNTIYF. The CDR3 DNA is TGCGCCAGCAGTCGTCAGGGAGGTGGAAACACCATATATTTT.

The chain employs TRBV5-1 and TRBJ2-1; D not resolved. Germline V gene sequence: CDR1 SGHRS, CDR2 YFSETQ. The germline V and J ends were trimmed by 1 base and 4 bases, with 6 bases remaining between them. This CDR3 contains 13 residues. CDR3 amino acids: CASSLNQYNEQFF. CDR3 coding DNA: TGCGCCAGCAGCTTGAACCAGTACAATGAGCAGTTCTTC.